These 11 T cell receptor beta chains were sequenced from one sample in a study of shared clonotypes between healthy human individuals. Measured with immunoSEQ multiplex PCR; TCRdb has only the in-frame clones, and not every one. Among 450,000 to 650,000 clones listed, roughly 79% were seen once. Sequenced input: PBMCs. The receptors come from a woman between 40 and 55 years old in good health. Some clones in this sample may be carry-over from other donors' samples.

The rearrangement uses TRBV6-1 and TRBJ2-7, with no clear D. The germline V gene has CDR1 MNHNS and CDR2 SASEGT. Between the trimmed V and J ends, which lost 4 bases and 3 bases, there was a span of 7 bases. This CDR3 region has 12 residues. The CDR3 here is CASSGDNYEQYF. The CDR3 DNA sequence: TGTGCCAGCAGTGGCGACAACTACGAGCAGTACTTC.

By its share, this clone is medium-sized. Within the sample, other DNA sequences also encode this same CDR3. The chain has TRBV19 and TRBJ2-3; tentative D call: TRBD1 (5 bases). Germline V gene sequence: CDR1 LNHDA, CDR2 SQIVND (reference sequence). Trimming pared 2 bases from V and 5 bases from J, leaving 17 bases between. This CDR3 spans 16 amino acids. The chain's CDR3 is CASSIRVGSDRDTQYF. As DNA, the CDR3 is TGTGCCAGTAGTATAAGAGTTGGGTCAGACAGAGATACGCAGTATTTT. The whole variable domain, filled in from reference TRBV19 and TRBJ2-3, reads DGGITQSPKYLFRKEGQNVTLSCEQNLNHDAMYWYRQDPGQGLRLIYYSQIVNDFQKGDIAEGYSVSREKKESFPLTVTSAQKNPTAFYLCASSIRVGSDRDTQYFGPGTRLTVL.

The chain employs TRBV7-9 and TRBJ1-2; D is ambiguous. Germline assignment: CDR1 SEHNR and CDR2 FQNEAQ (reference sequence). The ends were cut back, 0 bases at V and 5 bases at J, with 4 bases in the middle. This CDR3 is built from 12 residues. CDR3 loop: CASSLANYGYTF. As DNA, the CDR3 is TGTGCCAGCAGCTTAGCCAATTATGGCTACACCTTC. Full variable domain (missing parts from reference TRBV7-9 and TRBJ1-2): DTGVSQNPRHKITKRGQNVTFRCDPISEHNRLYWYRQTLGQGPEFLTYFQNEAQLEKSRLLSDRFSAERPKGSFSTLEIQRTEQGDSAMYLCASSLANYGYTFGSGTRLTVV.

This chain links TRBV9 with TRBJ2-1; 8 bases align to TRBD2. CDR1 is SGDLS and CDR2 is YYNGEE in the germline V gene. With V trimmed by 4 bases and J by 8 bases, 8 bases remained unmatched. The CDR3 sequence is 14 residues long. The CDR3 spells CASSLGGGTDEQFF. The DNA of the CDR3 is TGTGCCAGCAGCTTGGGCGGGGGGACCGATGAGCAGTTCTTC.

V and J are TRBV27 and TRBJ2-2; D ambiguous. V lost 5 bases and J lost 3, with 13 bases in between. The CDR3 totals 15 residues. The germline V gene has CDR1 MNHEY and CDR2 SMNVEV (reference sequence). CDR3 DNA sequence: TGTGCCAGCAGTCCAACATCCACATACACCGGGGAGCTGTTTTTT. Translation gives CASSPTSTYTGELFF.

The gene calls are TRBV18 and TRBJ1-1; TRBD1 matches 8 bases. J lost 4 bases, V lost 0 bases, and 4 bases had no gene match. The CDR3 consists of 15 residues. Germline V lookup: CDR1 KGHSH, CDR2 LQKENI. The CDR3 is CASSPPQGAGTEAFF. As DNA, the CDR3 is TGTGCCAGCTCACCACCCCAGGGGGCGGGCACTGAAGCTTTCTTT.

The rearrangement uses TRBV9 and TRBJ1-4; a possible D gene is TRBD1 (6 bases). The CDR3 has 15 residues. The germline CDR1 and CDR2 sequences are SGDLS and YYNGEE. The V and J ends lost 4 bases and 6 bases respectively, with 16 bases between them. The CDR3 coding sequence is TGTGCCAGCAGCCCCCGGGACAATTCATATGAAAAACTGTTTTTT. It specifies CASSPRDNSYEKLFF. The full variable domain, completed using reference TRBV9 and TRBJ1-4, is DSGVTQTPKHLITATGQRVTLRCSPRSGDLSVYWYQQSLDQGLQFLIQYYNGEERAKGNILERFSAQQFPDLHSELNLSSLELGDSALYFCASSPRDNSYEKLFFGSGTQLSVL.

CDR3 coding DNA: TGTGCCAGCAGTGCAGCCGGGCCCCAGCATTTT. Translating gives CASSAAGPQHF. The rearrangement uses TRBV6-4 and TRBJ1-5; D not resolved. Trimming removed 4 bases at V and 9 bases at J, with 7 bases between. Germline lookup yields CDR1 MRHNA and CDR2 SNTAGT. The CDR3 totals 11 residues.

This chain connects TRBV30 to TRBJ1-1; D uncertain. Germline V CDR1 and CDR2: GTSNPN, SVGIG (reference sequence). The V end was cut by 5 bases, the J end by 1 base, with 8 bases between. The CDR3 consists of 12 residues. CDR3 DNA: TGTGCCTGGGGGGAGGGGAACACTGAAGCTTTCTTT. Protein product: CAWGEGNTEAFF.

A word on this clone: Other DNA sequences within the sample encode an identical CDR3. This chain's CDR3 is CASSLGITGELFF. The CDR3, as DNA: TGTGCCAGCAGTTTGGGGATCACCGGGGAGCTGTTTTTT. The chain combines TRBV27 with TRBJ2-2; no reliable D call. This CDR3 has 13 residues. The germline V gene encodes CDR1 MNHEY and CDR2 SMNVEV (reference sequence). Deletions cut 3 bases from V and 4 bases from J, with 6 bases between.

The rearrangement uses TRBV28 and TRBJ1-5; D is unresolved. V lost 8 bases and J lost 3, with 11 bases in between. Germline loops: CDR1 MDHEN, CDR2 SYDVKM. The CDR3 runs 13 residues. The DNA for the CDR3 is TGTGCCAGCCCCCGGGTGTACAATCAGCCCCAGCATTTT. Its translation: CASPRVYNQPQHF.